The 32 T cell receptor beta chains below were found in one sample sequenced in a study of CD8+CD57+ T cells in acquired aplastic anemia. The TCR beta profiling, which covered VDJ combination and CDR3 sequence, was carried out using genomic DNA as the template. MiXCR, applied by TCRdb to the reads, yields one record per CDR3 protein. There are about 270,000 distinct CDR3 sequences in the sample; 45% to 65% occur only once, and approximately 8.2% lies in the top ten. Sequencing input: sorted CD4+, CD8+, or CD8+CD57+ T cells (not recorded which) from PBMCs. Receptors were obtained from a human donor with severe aplastic anemia or a healthy control (not recorded which).

The chain couples TRBV15 to TRBJ2-1; 8 bases map to TRBD2. Trimming took 3 bases from V and 13 from J; bases not matched to a gene: 14. CDR1 and CDR2 (germline): LNHNV, YYDKDF (reference sequence). The CDR3 runs to 15 residues. The CDR3 loop is CATSSAGLDWDNQFF. CDR3 in DNA: TGTGCCACCAGCAGCGCGGGACTAGACTGGGACAACCAGTTCTTC.

The chain recombines TRBV9 with TRBJ2-7, with 9 bases fitting TRBD1. After removal of 4 bases from V and 2 bases from J, the junction contained 10 bases not matched to a gene. Germline V gene lookup returns CDR1 SGDLS and CDR2 YYNGEE. The CDR3 sequence is 16 residues long. The CDR3 loop is CASSREGRQGAYEQYF. As DNA, the CDR3 is TGTGCCAGCAGCCGAGAGGGGAGACAGGGGGCCTACGAGCAGTACTTC.

This clonotype was seen a few times. The genes are TRBV20-1 and TRBJ2-7; 7 bases are a match to TRBD2. This CDR3 comprises 15 residues. Trimming cost V 6 bases and J 2 bases; bases outside gene matches: 13. Germline V gene data show CDR1 as DFQATT and CDR2 as SNEGSKA (reference sequence). The CDR3 region has the DNA TGCAGTGCCACTGGGAAGGCTAGCGGTACCTACGAGCAGTACTTC. It specifies CSATGKASGTYEQYF.

CDR3 sequence reads: CASSLQQHSTYEQYF. CDR3 in DNA: TGTGCCAGCAGCTTGCAACAGCATTCTACCTACGAGCAGTACTTC. The rearrangement uses TRBV7-2 and TRBJ2-7; no clear D. The CDR3 covers 15 residues. Germline assignment: CDR1 SGHTA and CDR2 FQGNSA. The V end was cut by 3 bases, the J end by 2 bases, with 14 bases between.

This chain connects TRBV10-3 to TRBJ2-3; D is possibly TRBD2 (6 bases). Per germline, CDR1 ENHRY and CDR2 SYGVKD. V lost 2 bases, J lost 3 bases, and 15 bases lay in between. CDR3 size: 16 residues. CDR3 loop: CAISETIAVRTDTQYF. DNA for the CDR3: TGTGCCATCAGTGAGACTATAGCGGTAAGGACAGATACGCAGTATTTT.

This clonotype occurred many times. The chain couples TRBV9 to TRBJ2-3, with D perhaps matching TRBD2 (5 bases). V shed 4 bases and J shed 1 base, with 22 bases lying between them. CDR3 length: 18 amino acids. Germline CDR1 and CDR2: SGDLS and YYNGEE. In DNA form, the CDR3 reads TGTGCCAGCAGCCCCTCTTTAGGAGGAGACCTTCGCACAGATACGCAGTATTTT. Residues: CASSPSLGGDLRTDTQYF.

A few counts support this clonotype. The chain carries TRBV10-3 and TRBJ1-6; D call uncertain. Trimming left V 0 bases short and J 0 bases short, with 12 bases between. CDR1 is ENHRY, CDR2 SYGVKD, per germline. CDR3 length: 18 amino acids. The CDR3 DNA is TGTGCCATCAGTGAGTCTTCTAAGGTTAACTCCTATAATTCACCCCTCCACTTT. Residues: CAISESSKVNSYNSPLHF.

This clonotype came up many times. The chain joins TRBV5-1 to TRBJ2-7; the match to TRBD1 covers 8 bases. The CDR3 is made up of 15 amino acids. Trimming took 0 bases from V and 7 from J; bases not matched to a gene: 9. In germline, CDR1 is SGHRS, CDR2 YFSETQ. The CDR3 DNA sequence: TGCGCCAGCAGCTTGGAGTGGACAGGGCCGAGGGAGCAGTACTTC. Its protein is CASSLEWTGPREQYF.

The chain uses TRBV9 and TRBJ1-2; no reliable D call. Trimming pared 0 bases from V and 0 bases from J, leaving 3 bases between. The CDR3 totals 13 residues. Germline V lookup: CDR1 SGDLS, CDR2 YYNGEE. The CDR3 reads CASSVASNYGYTF. CDR3 nucleotides: TGTGCCAGCAGCGTAGCATCTAACTATGGCTACACCTTC. The full variable domain, with the rest looked up from reference TRBV9 and TRBJ1-2, is DSGVTQTPKHLITATGQRVTLRCSPRSGDLSVYWYQQSLDQGLQFLIQYYNGEERAKGNILERFSAQQFPDLHSELNLSSLELGDSALYFCASSVASNYGYTFGSGTRLTVV.

This clonotype was seen ten or more times. The V call is TRBV9, the J call TRBJ2-1; 12 bases are shared with TRBD2. Germline assignment: CDR1 SGDLS and CDR2 YYNGEE. V lost 2 bases and J lost 5; bases outside the gene matches: 2. The CDR3 totals 15 residues. The CDR3 DNA is TGTGCCAGCAGCGTTAGACTAGCGGGGGACAATGAGCAGTTCTTC. It codes for CASSVRLAGDNEQFF.

This clonotype has more than one count but fewer than ten. The J gene is TRBJ2-2, the V gene TRBV11-3; 9 bases line up with TRBD2. Per the germline V gene, CDR1 is SGHNT and CDR2 is YENEEA. With V trimmed by 2 bases and J by 3 bases, 4 bases remained unmatched. This CDR3 is 16 amino acids long. In nucleotides, the CDR3 is TGTGCCAGCAGCTTATGGGTAGCGGGGGACACCGGGGAGCTGTTTTTT. Its translation is CASSLWVAGDTGELFF.

This sequence joins TRBV10-3 and TRBJ1-1; no clear D. V was clipped by 3 bases and J by 3 bases, with 8 bases between them. CDR1 is ENHRY, CDR2 SYGVKD, per germline. CDR3 length equals 13 residues. The CDR3 sequence: CAISDVGHTEAFF. Written as DNA, the CDR3 is TGTGCCATCAGTGACGTCGGGCACACTGAAGCTTTCTTT.

V gene TRBV2 combines with J gene TRBJ2-5, with 7 bases identical to TRBD1. J lost 1 base, V lost 1 base, and 6 bases had no gene match. The CDR3 contains 16 residues. Germline-derived CDR1 and CDR2 are SNHLY and FYNNEI. The CDR3 loop reads CASSEEGAPLQETQYF. In DNA form, the CDR3 reads TGTGCCAGCAGTGAAGAGGGGGCGCCCCTCCAAGAGACCCAGTACTTC. The full variable domain, its missing parts supplied by reference TRBV2 and TRBJ2-5, is EPEVTQTPSHQVTQMGQEVILRCVPISNHLYFYWYRQILGQKVEFLVSFYNNEISEKSEIFDDQFSVERPDGSNFTLKIRSTKLEDSAMYFCASSEEGAPLQETQYFGPGTRLLVL.

This clonotype showed up many times. V and J are TRBV9 and TRBJ2-7; either TRBD1 or TRBD2 may supply D (5 bases each). Germline CDR1 and CDR2: SGDLS and YYNGEE. The CDR3 covers 16 residues. V lost 0 bases to trimming and J lost 1 base, with 14 bases between them. CDR3 bases: TGTGCCAGCAGCGTAGTGGCCGGGGCCGGATCCTACGAGCAGTACTTC. Amino acids: CASSVVAGAGSYEQYF. The variable domain in full, completed from reference TRBV9 and TRBJ2-7, reads DSGVTQTPKHLITATGQRVTLRCSPRSGDLSVYWYQQSLDQGLQFLIQYYNGEERAKGNILERFSAQQFPDLHSELNLSSLELGDSALYFCASSVVAGAGSYEQYFGPGTRLTVT.

The chain has TRBV20-1 and TRBJ1-2, with a possible D match to TRBD1 (6 bases). The CDR3 covers 13 residues. Trimming cost V 6 bases and J 3 bases, with 14 bases left between them. Germline V gene lookup returns CDR1 DFQATT and CDR2 SNEGSKA (reference sequence). CDR3 in amino acids: CSARGTLDYGYTF. As DNA, the CDR3 is TGCAGTGCCCGAGGGACATTGGACTATGGCTACACCTTC.

The V call is TRBV25-1, the J call TRBJ2-7, with D possibly matching TRBD1 (5 bases). Trimming left V 5 bases short and J 6 bases short, with 14 bases between. CDR1 is MGHDK and CDR2 is SYGVNS in the germline V gene. This CDR3 is 13 amino acids long. CDR3 sequence (DNA): TGTGCCAGCAGTCCGCAGGGCACCCTCGAGCAGTACTTC. This codes for CASSPQGTLEQYF.

The chain combines TRBV25-1 with TRBJ2-2; D may correspond to TRBD1 or TRBD2 (5 bases each). V lost 3 bases and J lost 1, with 15 bases in between. The CDR3 length is 17 residues. The germline V gene encodes CDR1 MGHDK and CDR2 SYGVNS. CDR3: CASSDPPGTRNTGELFF. The CDR3 bases are TGTGCCAGCAGTGACCCCCCCGGGACCCGGAACACCGGGGAGCTGTTTTTT.

This clonotype has only a few counts. The V call is TRBV7-9, the J call TRBJ1-6, with TRBD1 as a possible D gene (5 bases). The CDR3 has 14 residues. Germline assignment: CDR1 SEHNR and CDR2 FQNEAQ (reference sequence). V dropped 0 bases and J dropped 11 bases, with 11 bases sitting between them. The CDR3 sequence is CASSLAGVAAPLHF. CDR3 sequence (DNA): TGTGCCAGCAGCTTAGCGGGGGTTGCGGCACCCCTCCACTTT.

In regard to this clonotype: At one of its ends the junction is not consistent with the germline gene, which may arise from a read error. J is TRBJ2-5 and V is TRBV7-9, with TRBD2 identical over 10 bases. The CDR3 has 14 amino acids. Germline V CDR1 and CDR2: SEHNR, FQNEAQ (reference sequence). CDR3 sequence: CASSSSGGAKTRYF. The CDR3 nucleotides read TGTGCCAGCAGTTCCAGCGGGGGGGCCAAGACCCGGTACTTC.

V and J are TRBV10-1 and TRBJ1-1, with a possible D match to TRBD1 (5 bases). Germline V gives CDR1 WNHNN, CDR2 SYGVQD (reference sequence). Trimming took 7 bases from V and 7 from J, leaving 22 bases between them. The CDR3 is 15 amino acids. The DNA of the CDR3 is TGCGCCAGCATTTCGACAGCGCCTGCAACTAATGAAGCTTTCTTT. It encodes CASISTAPATNEAFF.

As concerns this clonotype: At one end the junction does not follow the germline gene, possibly because of a read error. This chain joins TRBV5-1 and TRBJ1-1, with D uncertain. Germline V gene lookup returns CDR1 SGHRS and CDR2 YFSETQ. The CDR3 covers 13 residues. CDR3 in amino acids: CASSLRERAEAFF. The CDR3 bases are TGCGCCAGCAGCTTGCGGGAGAGGGCTGAAGCCTTCTTT.

The V call is TRBV29-1, the J call TRBJ1-5; unclear D gene. Trimming took off 0 bases at V and 0 bases at J, with 6 bases between the two ends. Germline V gives CDR1 SQVTM, CDR2 ANQGSEA. The CDR3 has 14 amino acids. The CDR3 coding sequence is TGCAGCGTTGAAGACAGTGATAGCAATCAGCCCCAGCATTTT. It translates to CSVEDSDSNQPQHF.

There are many counts of this clonotype. V usage is TRBV2 and J usage is TRBJ2-7; the D is unclear. Per germline, CDR1 SNHLY and CDR2 FYNNEI. V gave up 3 bases and J gave up 2 bases, with 17 bases separating them. CDR3 length: 16 residues. The CDR3 DNA sequence: TGTGCCAGCAGTGATGCCCCCAAGGTATCCACCTACGAGCAGTACTTC. Its protein is CASSDAPKVSTYEQYF.

This clonotype has only a few counts. This may be a read error, as it is one base from a much larger clone. DNA of the CDR3: TGCGCCAGCAGCTTACAGGGTATTAATGAGCAGTACTTC. This gives the protein CASSLQGINEQYF. This chain uses TRBV5-1 with TRBJ2-7, with D maybe TRBD1 (6 bases). The V and J ends lost 2 bases and 7 bases respectively, with 13 bases between them. The CDR3 runs to 13 residues. Germline CDR1 is SGHRS and CDR2 is YFSETQ. Complete variable domain (other parts from reference TRBV5-1 and TRBJ2-7): KAGVTQTPRYLIKTRGQQVTLSCSPISGHRSVSWYQQTPGQGLQFLFEYFSETQRNKGNFPGRFSGRQFSNSRSEMNVSTLELGDSALYLCASSLQGINEQYFGPGTRLTVT.

This clonotype appeared a few times. The genes are TRBV29-1 and TRBJ2-7; no definite D call. Germline V gene data show CDR1 as SQVTM and CDR2 as ANQGSEA. Trimming left V 4 bases short and J 2 bases short, with 9 bases between. The CDR3 runs to 12 residues. CDR3 DNA sequence: TGCAGCGTTGGAGACGGAACCTACGAGCAGTACTTC. Residues: CSVGDGTYEQYF.

CDR3 amino acids: CASGGGTRAAGELFF. CDR3 DNA: TGTGCCAGCGGGGGGGGGACTAGGGCGGCCGGGGAGCTGTTTTTT. V and J are TRBV6-1 and TRBJ2-2, with TRBD2 matching over 8 bases. Germline V CDR1 and CDR2: MNHNS, SASEGT. Germline trimming cut 8 bases from V and 6 bases from J; bases unmatched to any gene: 11. This CDR3 comprises 15 residues.

This clonotype was observed many times. The chain is built from TRBV7-6 and TRBJ2-1; D not resolved. The CDR3 sequence is 14 residues long. V was pared by 1 base and J by 5 bases, with 9 bases between. Germline lookup yields CDR1 SGHVS and CDR2 FNYEAQ. DNA for the CDR3: TGTGCCAGCAGCTTAGGTAAAGGGAACAATGAGCAGTTCTTC. Encoded protein: CASSLGKGNNEQFF.

The rearrangement joins TRBV20-1 to TRBJ2-7; 8 bases fit TRBD1. This CDR3 is 14 amino acids long. Germline loops: CDR1 DFQATT, CDR2 SNEGSKA (reference sequence). Trimming removed 5 bases from V and 2 bases from J; junction bases left unmatched: 8. Here the CDR3 DNA reads TGCAGTGCTCATTTCGGGACAGGCCCCTACGAGCAGTACTTC. It codes for CSAHFGTGPYEQYF.

The CDR3 coding sequence is TGCAGCGTCTCGAATGGGAACACTGAAGCTTTCTTT. It is translated as CSVSNGNTEAFF. The J gene is TRBJ1-1, the V gene TRBV29-1; D unresolved. CDR1 is SQVTM, CDR2 ANQGSEA, per germline. The CDR3 extends over 12 amino acids. V lost 6 bases, J lost 1 base, and 9 bases lay in between.

The sample holds many counts of this clonotype. This chain connects TRBV24-1 to TRBJ2-1; 8 bases line up with TRBD2. With V trimmed by 4 bases and J by 7 bases, 5 bases remained unmatched. Germline CDR1 KGHDR, CDR2 SFDVKD. The CDR3 is 14 amino acids. The CDR3 reads CATSERGTRNEQFF. The CDR3 DNA follows: TGTGCCACCAGTGAGCGTGGGACTAGGAATGAGCAGTTCTTC.

A few counts support this clonotype. The chain joins TRBV6-2 or TRBV6-3 to TRBJ2-7, with 8 bases identical to TRBD2. CDR1 and CDR2 (germline): MNHEY, SVGEGT. V lost 0 bases to trimming and J lost 0 bases; unmatched junction nucleotides: 1. The CDR3 consists of 15 residues. The CDR3, as DNA: TGTGCCAGCAGTTACTCGCGGGGGGACTCCTACGAGCAGTACTTC. Amino acids: CASSYSRGDSYEQYF.

The chain has TRBV15 and TRBJ1-1, with TRBD1 matching over 11 bases. Per the germline V gene, CDR1 is LNHNV and CDR2 is YYDKDF (reference sequence). V gave up 4 bases and J gave up 5 bases; unmatched junction bases: 9. This CDR3 is 16 amino acids long. CDR3 sequence (DNA): TGTGCCACCAGCATTTGGATGGGACAGGGGGATACTGAAGCTTTCTTT. Protein: CATSIWMGQGDTEAFF.